The 10 T cell receptor beta chains below come from one sample, sequenced in a study of T cells in Graves' hyperthyroidism and ophthalmopathy (dated 2019 in TCRdb). Receptor libraries were prepared by multiplex PCR. Sequenced on an Illumina HiSeq 2000. The TCR beta CDR3 regions were amplified from the RNA transcripts. The first round of RT-PCR for the TCR CDR3 was performed with the HTBI primer set and the Qiagen OneStep RT-PCR kit. In-frame beta chains were kept once TCRdb had trimmed the public reads at Q25 with fastp and called clones with MiXCR. A single entry per CDR3 protein holds the most common genes and DNA from its merged rows. The sample yields about 290,000 distinct CDR3 sequences; more than 10% were counted once. The leading ten clones occupy 6% to 8% of the sample. The sequencing input was blood. The receptors derive from a woman aged 25 to 39 with Graves' hyperthyroidism that later progressed to Graves' ophthalmopathy.

This clonotype was picked up many times. This chain connects TRBV4-3 to TRBJ2-7; 7 bases align to TRBD1. Losses at the gene ends were 5 bases for V and 2 bases for J; bases not matched to a gene: 3. Germline V CDR1 and CDR2: LGHNA, YSLEER. This CDR3 contains 13 residues. As DNA, the CDR3 is TGCGCCAGCAGCGTCGACAGGGCCTACGAGCAGTACTTC. Translation: CASSVDRAYEQYF.

This clonotype was seen many times. The chain is built from TRBV18 and TRBJ1-1; TRBD1 aligns across 12 bases. The CDR3 runs 16 residues. Germline V gives CDR1 KGHSH, CDR2 LQKENI. The V gene end was trimmed by 5 bases and the J gene end by 0 bases; junction bases not matched to a gene: 4. The CDR3 loop is CASSSGQGALNTEAFF. Here the CDR3 DNA reads TGTGCCAGCTCATCGGGACAGGGGGCTTTGAACACTGAAGCTTTCTTT.

At least ten counts were recorded for this clonotype. CDR3: CASSGYGQRTYEQYF. CDR3 in DNA: TGTGCCAGCAGTGGTTATGGACAGAGAACCTACGAGCAGTACTTC. The chain combines TRBV27 with TRBJ2-7; possible D gene TRBD1, 6 bases. V lost 5 bases, J lost 2 bases, and 16 bases lay in between. This CDR3 region has 15 residues. The V gene's germline CDR1 is MNHEY and CDR2 SMNVEV (reference sequence).

This clonotype occurred many times. The V call is TRBV2, the J call TRBJ1-5; D remains ambiguous. The germline V gene has CDR1 SNHLY and CDR2 FYNNEI. The CDR3 runs to 15 residues. The V gene lost 1 base and the J gene lost 3 bases, with 10 bases spanning the gap. The CDR3: CASSEVGNYNQPQHF. The DNA of the CDR3 is TGTGCCAGCAGTGAAGTGGGCAATTACAATCAGCCCCAGCATTTT.

The rearrangement links TRBV7-9 to TRBJ2-7; 11 nucleotides match TRBD1. Trimming took 1 base from V and 6 from J; bases not matched to a gene: 5. There are 15 residues in the CDR3. Germline values: CDR1 SEHNR, CDR2 FQNEAQ (reference sequence). The CDR3 loop reads CASSLGDRGASEQYF. The DNA for the CDR3 is TGTGCCAGCAGCTTAGGGGACAGGGGGGCCTCCGAGCAGTACTTC.

The table lists this clonotype with many counts. The V call is TRBV11-2, the J call TRBJ1-1; D not certain. V shed 5 bases and J shed 6 bases, with 10 bases lying between them. CDR3 length: 12 amino acids. Germline V gives CDR1 SGHAT, CDR2 FQNNGV. The CDR3 DNA follows: TGTGCCAGCAGCCCTGGTACGGCTGAAGCTTTCTTT. Protein sequence: CASSPGTAEAFF.

The sample holds many counts of this clonotype. The chain is built from TRBV7-6 and TRBJ2-2; TRBD1 aligns across 10 bases. This CDR3 region has 15 residues. Per the germline V gene, CDR1 is SGHVS and CDR2 is FNYEAQ. The V and J ends lost 5 bases and 5 bases, in that order; junction bases with no gene match: 5. In nucleotides, the CDR3 is TGTGCCAGCAGCCTAGGACAGGGGGGGACCGGGGAGCTGTTTTTT. Translated, it gives CASSLGQGGTGELFF.

This clonotype turned up a few times. The V and J genes are TRBV10-3 and TRBJ1-1; no definite D call. The germline V gene has CDR1 ENHRY and CDR2 SYGVKD. Trimming pared 10 bases from V and 2 bases from J, leaving 17 bases between. This CDR3 region has 14 residues. This CDR3 is CATLMDFFNTEAFF. The CDR3 region has the DNA TGTGCCACCCTCATGGATTTTTTTAACACTGAAGCTTTCTTT.

The rearrangement uses TRBV28 and TRBJ2-1; either TRBD1 or TRBD2 may fit D (6 bases each). Germline V lookup: CDR1 MDHEN, CDR2 SYDVKM. The V and J ends lost 8 bases and 0 bases respectively, with 20 bases between them. The CDR3 is made up of 17 amino acids. The CDR3 region is CASEGGILSSSYNEQFF. DNA for the CDR3: TGTGCCAGCGAGGGGGGCATACTTTCCTCCTCCTACAATGAGCAGTTCTTC.

This clonotype was recorded at least ten times. The V gene is TRBV28, the J gene TRBJ2-5, with D tentatively TRBD1 (5 bases). This CDR3 has 14 amino acids. Germline CDR1 is MDHEN and CDR2 is SYDVKM. V shed 5 bases and J shed 2 bases, with 12 bases lying between them. In DNA form, the CDR3 reads TGTGCCAGCAGTCCTGTCGACAGACAAGAGACCCAGTACTTC. Translation: CASSPVDRQETQYF.